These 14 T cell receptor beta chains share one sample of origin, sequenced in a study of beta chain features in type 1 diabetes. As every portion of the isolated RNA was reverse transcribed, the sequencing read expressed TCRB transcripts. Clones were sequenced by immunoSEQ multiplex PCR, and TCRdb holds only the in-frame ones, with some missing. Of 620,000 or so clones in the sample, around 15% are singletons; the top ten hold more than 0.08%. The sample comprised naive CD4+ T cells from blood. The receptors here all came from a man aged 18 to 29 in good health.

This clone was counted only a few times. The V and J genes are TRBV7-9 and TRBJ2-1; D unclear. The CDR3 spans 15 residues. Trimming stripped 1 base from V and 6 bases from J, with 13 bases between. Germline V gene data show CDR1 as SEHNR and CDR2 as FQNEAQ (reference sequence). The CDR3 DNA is TGTGCCAGCAGCTTAGGGATGCCCCTACTCAATGAGCAGTTCTTC. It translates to CASSLGMPLLNEQFF.

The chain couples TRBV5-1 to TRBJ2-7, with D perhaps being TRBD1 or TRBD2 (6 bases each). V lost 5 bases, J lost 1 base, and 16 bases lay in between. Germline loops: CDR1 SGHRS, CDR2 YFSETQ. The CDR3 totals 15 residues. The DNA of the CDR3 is TGCGCCAGCAGGTCGAGGGGGACTCCGTCCTACGAGCAGTACTTC. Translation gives CASRSRGTPSYEQYF.

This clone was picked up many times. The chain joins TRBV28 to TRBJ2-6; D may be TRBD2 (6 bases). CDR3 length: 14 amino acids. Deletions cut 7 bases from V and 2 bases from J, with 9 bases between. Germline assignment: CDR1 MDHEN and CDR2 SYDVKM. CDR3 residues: CASTRLAGANVLTF. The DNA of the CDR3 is TGTGCCAGCACTCGACTAGCTGGGGCCAACGTCCTGACTTTC.

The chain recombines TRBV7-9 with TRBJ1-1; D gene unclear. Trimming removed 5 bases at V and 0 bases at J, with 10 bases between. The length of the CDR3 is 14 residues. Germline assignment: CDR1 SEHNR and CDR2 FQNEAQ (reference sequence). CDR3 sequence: CASSRGRLNTEAFF. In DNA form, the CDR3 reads TGTGCCAGCAGCCGAGGACGGCTGAACACTGAAGCTTTCTTT.

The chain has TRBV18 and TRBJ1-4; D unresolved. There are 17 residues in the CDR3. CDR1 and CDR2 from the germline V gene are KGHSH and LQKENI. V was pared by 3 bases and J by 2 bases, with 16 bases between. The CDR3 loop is CASSPHSLRNTNEKLFF. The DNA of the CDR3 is TGTGCCAGCTCACCCCACAGCCTCAGAAATACTAATGAAAAACTGTTTTTT. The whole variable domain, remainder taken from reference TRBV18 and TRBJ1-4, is NAGVMQNPRHLVRRRGQEARLRCSPMKGHSHVYWYRQLPEEGLKFMVYLQKENIIDESGMPKERFSAEFPKEGPSILRIQQVVRGDSAAYFCASSPHSLRNTNEKLFFGSGTQLSVL.

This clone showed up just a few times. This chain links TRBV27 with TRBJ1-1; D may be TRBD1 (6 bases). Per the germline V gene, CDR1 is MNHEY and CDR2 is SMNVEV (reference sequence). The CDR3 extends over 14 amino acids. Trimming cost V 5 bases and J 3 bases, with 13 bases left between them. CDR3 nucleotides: TGTGCCAGCAGTGACAGGTTGATGGACACTGAAGCTTTCTTT. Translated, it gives CASSDRLMDTEAFF.

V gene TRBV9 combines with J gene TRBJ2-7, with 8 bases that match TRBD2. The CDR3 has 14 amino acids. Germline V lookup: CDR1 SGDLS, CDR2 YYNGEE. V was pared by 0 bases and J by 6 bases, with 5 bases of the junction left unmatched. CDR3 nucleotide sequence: TGTGCCAGCAGCGTAGTCGCCAGCGGGGGCGAGCAGTACTTC. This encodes CASSVVASGGEQYF.

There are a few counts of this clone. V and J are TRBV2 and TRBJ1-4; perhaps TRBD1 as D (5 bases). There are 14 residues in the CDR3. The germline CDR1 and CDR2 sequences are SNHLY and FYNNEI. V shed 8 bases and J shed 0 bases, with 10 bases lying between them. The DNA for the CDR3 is TGTGCCAGCCGTCGGGGGGCAACTAATGAAAAACTGTTTTTT. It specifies CASRRGATNEKLFF.

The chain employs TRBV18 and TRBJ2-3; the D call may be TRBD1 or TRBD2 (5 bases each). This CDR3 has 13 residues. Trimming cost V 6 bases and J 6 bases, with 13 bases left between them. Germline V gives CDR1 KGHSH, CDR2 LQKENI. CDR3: CASSQQWGDTQYF. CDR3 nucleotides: TGTGCCAGCTCCCAGCAGTGGGGGGATACGCAGTATTTT.

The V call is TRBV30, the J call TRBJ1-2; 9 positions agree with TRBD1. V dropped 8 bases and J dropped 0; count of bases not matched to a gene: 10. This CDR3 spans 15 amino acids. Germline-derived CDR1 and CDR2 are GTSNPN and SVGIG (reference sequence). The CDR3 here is CAHHRGRGTNYGYTF. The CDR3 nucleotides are TGTGCCCATCACAGGGGGCGAGGGACTAACTATGGCTACACCTTC.

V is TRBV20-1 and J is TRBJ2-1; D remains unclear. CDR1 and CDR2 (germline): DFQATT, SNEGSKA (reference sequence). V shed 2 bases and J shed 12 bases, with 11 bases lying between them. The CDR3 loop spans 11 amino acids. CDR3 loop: CSARILMWQFF. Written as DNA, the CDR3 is TGCAGTGCTAGAATCCTCATGTGGCAGTTCTTC.

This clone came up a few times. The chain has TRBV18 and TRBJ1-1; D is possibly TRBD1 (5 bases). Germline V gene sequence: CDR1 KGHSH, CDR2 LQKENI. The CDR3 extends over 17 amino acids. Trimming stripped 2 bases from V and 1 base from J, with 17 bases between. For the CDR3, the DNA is TGTGCCAGCTCACCATACCGGACGGACACCACGAACACTGAAGCTTTCTTT. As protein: CASSPYRTDTTNTEAFF.

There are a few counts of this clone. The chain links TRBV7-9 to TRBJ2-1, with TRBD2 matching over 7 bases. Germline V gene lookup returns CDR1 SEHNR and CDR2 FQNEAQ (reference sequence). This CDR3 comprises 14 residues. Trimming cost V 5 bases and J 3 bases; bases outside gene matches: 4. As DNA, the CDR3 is TGTGCCAGCAGCCCCACGGGAGGCTACAATGAGCAGTTCTTC. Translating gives CASSPTGGYNEQFF.

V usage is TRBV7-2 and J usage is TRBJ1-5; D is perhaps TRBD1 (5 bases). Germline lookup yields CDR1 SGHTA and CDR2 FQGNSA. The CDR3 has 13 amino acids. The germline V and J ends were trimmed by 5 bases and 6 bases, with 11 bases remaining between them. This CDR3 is CASSLGTVQPQHF. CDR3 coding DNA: TGTGCCAGCAGCCTAGGGACGGTTCAGCCCCAGCATTTT. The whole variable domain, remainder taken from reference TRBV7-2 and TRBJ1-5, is GAGVSQSPSNKVTEKGKDVELRCDPISGHTALYWYRQSLGQGLEFLIYFQGNSAPDKSGLPSDRFSAERTGGSVSTLTIQRTQQEDSAVYLCASSLGTVQPQHFGDGTRLSIL.